The clone carrying this T cell receptor (beta chain) was found a few times. Its antigen is unidentified. Each donor gave 9 to 10 milliliters of peripheral blood. Isolation recovered at least 6 million PBMCs from every sample. This record comes from a study of blood T cells in healthy people across ages. Study outcomes and limitations: Greater diversity and more naive CD4+ cells were seen in long-lived donors than in aged donors.

Germline loops: CDR1 SGHTA, CDR2 FQGNSA. This CDR3 has 15 residues. V was pared by 4 bases and J by 0 bases, with 7 bases between. Using a J-beta primer mix together with a sample-barcoded 5' primer, a second PCR was run for about 7 to 12 cycles. Sequencing yielded, for each sample, at least 2.5 million paired-end reads carrying CDR3. TCRdb reprocessed the 5' RACE reads with MiXCR, giving one entry per CDR3 protein. The sample consists of fewer than 1.5 million distinct CDR3 sequences, about 43% of them appearing once. The source of this sequence is a young woman in good health. The chain couples TRBV7-2 to TRBJ2-6; D not resolved. Input material: blood. CDR3 DNA sequence: TGTGCCAGCAGCTATTATAACTCTGGGGCCAACGTCCTGACTTTC. Its translation: CASSYYNSGANVLTF.